This T cell receptor beta chain originates from a study of human T cells and chemical hapten exposure. Study-level points and caveats: No change in TCRs above 1 in 1000 frequency was produced by DPC sensitization.

As regards this clonotype: Its antigen is not identified.

Documented time point: healthy volunteer bleed at 2 weeks. Total RNA was isolated from unfractionated whole blood. Individual cDNA molecules had unique molecular identifiers attached to them by the library. TCRdb reprocessed the RACE reads with MiXCR, giving one entry per CDR3 protein. Of about 130,000 distinct CDR3 sequences in the sample, 9% to 10% were seen once. This clonotype was obtained from a male donor in good health. Some clones in this sample may be carry-over from other donors' samples. Sequenced material: whole blood.

The CDR3 is CASRVAGTANEQFF. The CDR3 DNA reads as TGTGCCAGCAGGGTTGCCGGGACAGCCAATGAGCAGTTCTTC. J is TRBJ2-1 and V is TRBV2; 7 bases map to TRBD1. CDR1 is SNHLY, CDR2 FYNNEI, per germline. V lost 6 bases to trimming and J lost 6 bases; unmatched junction nucleotides: 8. The CDR3 contains 14 residues.